The present T cell receptor (beta chain) was sequenced within a study of neurological immune-mediated disorders. General study points: There was no clinical or MRI feature that was associated with the multiple sclerosis repertoire cluster.

With V trimmed by 5 bases and J by 5 bases, 13 bases remained unmatched. The CDR3 totals 16 residues. From germline, CDR1 is DFQATT and CDR2 SNEGSKA (reference sequence). As for the cDNA, it was generated by 5'RACE with 10-nucleotide random UMIs. TCRdb re-called the 5' RACE reads through MiXCR, storing one row per CDR3 protein. The table has about 55,000 distinct CDR3 sequences, approximately 4.4% seen once. This clonotype has at least ten counts. Its antigen is unknown. The receptor comes from a middle-aged man with multiple sclerosis. The V call is TRBV20-1, the J call TRBJ2-7; TRBD2 aligns across 12 bases. The sample was PBMCs. The CDR3 bases are TGCAGTGCTGCGGCGGCAGTGACTAGCGGGAGTAACGAGCAGTACTTC. Its translation: CSAAAAVTSGSNEQYF.